These T cell receptor beta chains were read from a single sample in a study of blood T cell repertoires in COVID-19. Generated by immunoSEQ multiplex PCR, the TCRdb table keeps only in-frame clones and is missing some. The profile shows some 270,000 clones, around 90% of them singletons. Input material: PBMCs or T cells enriched from blood (not recorded which). Every receptor here comes from a woman aged 40 to 50 who had recovered from COVID-19. Each CDR3 is given with its conserved first and last residue. The D gene is left open where the match is weak. Clone size is shown for a subset of rows, as once, few, many or a class of expanded clone.

TRBV18	.	TRBJ2-3	.	TGTGCCAGCTCCGAGAGTTATCACACAGATACGCAGTATTTT	CASSESYHTDTQYF
TRBV3-1/TRBV3-2	TRBD2	TRBJ2-1	.	TGTGCCAGCAGCCAGGGTCCACTAGCGGGAGTAACCTACAATGAGCAGTTCTTC	CASSQGPLAGVTYNEQFF
TRBV5-1	TRBD1	TRBJ1-6	.	TGCGCCAGCAACGCGGGACAGGGGGGTCATTCACCCCTCCACTTT	CASNAGQGGHSPLHF
TRBV3-1/TRBV3-2	TRBD2	TRBJ2-7	few	TGTGCCAGCAGCCGACTAGCTGGGGAGCAGTACTTC	CASSRLAGEQYF
TRBV18	TRBD2	TRBJ2-1	.	TGTGCCAGCTCCAGGACTAGCGGGGGGGACCTATACAATGAGCAGTTCTTC	CASSRTSGGDLYNEQFF
TRBV9	TRBD1	TRBJ1-2	.	TGTGCCAGCAGCGCAGGAGGGGGCAGGAGCACCCATGGCTACACCTTC	CASSAGGGRSTHGYTF
TRBV6-5	TRBD2	TRBJ2-7	.	TGTGCCAGCAGTAGGGGACTAGCGGGAGGCGAGCAGTACTTC	CASSRGLAGGEQYF
TRBV18	.	TRBJ2-3	.	TGTGCCAGCTCACCACAGACAGCCTCTAGCACAGATACGCAGTATTTT	CASSPQTASSTDTQYF
TRBV29-1	.	TRBJ2-5	.	TGCAGCGTTGCTGCGGAAGAGACCCAGTACTTC	CSVAAEETQYF
TRBV10-3	TRBD2	TRBJ2-1	.	TGTGCCATCAGTGAACGGGGACTAGCGGACTCCTACAATGAGCAGTTCTTC	CAISERGLADSYNEQFF
TRBV7-2	.	TRBJ1-5	once	TGTGCCAGCAGCTCCGACACCGTCGCCCAGCCCCAGCATTTT	CASSSDTVAQPQHF
TRBV5-6	TRBD1	TRBJ1-2	once	TGTGCCAGCAGCCCGGGACAGGGGCTGGGCTATGGCTACACCTTC	CASSPGQGLGYGYTF
TRBV10-3	TRBD1	TRBJ1-2	.	TGTGCCATCAGTGGACAGGGGGCGTCGATCTACACCTTC	CAISGQGASIYTF
TRBV6-5	.	TRBJ2-3	.	TGTGCCAGCAGCTTGGACAGCCGCGGGGGAGATACGCAGTATTTT	CASSLDSRGGDTQYF
TRBV30	.	TRBJ1-3	.	TGTGCCTTTCGTATAGGCAGGGGCTCTGGAAACACCATATATTTT	CAFRIGRGSGNTIYF
TRBV5-1	.	TRBJ1-5	.	TGCGCCAGCAGCTTGCGGGGTGATCAGCCCCAGCATTTT	CASSLRGDQPQHF
TRBV7-9	.	TRBJ2-7	.	TGTGCCAGCAGGCGCGGAGGGGGCCACGAGCAGTACTTC	CASRRGGGHEQYF
TRBV19	TRBD2	TRBJ2-7	.	TGTGCCAGTAGTACCCGGACTAGCGTATCCTACGAGCAGTACTTC	CASSTRTSVSYEQYF
TRBV5-4	TRBD2	TRBJ2-7	.	TGTGCCAGCAGCCGAGCTAGCGGGAGGGGGACCTACGAGCAGTACTTC	CASSRASGRGTYEQYF
TRBV18	.	TRBJ1-1	.	TGTGCCAGCTCACCCGGTATTGGAGCTGAAGCTTTCTTT	CASSPGIGAEAFF
TRBV4-1	TRBD1	TRBJ1-2	.	TGCGCCAGCAGCCAGAAGGGACAGGGGAGCTATGGCTACACCTTC	CASSQKGQGSYGYTF
TRBV11-3	.	TRBJ2-3	.	TGTGCCAGCAGCGACAGGTATACGGATACGCAGTATTTT	CASSDRYTDTQYF
TRBV18	TRBD2	TRBJ2-1	.	TGTGCCAGCTCACCTGGAATCGGGGGGAACAATGAGCAGTTCTTC	CASSPGIGGNNEQFF
TRBV5-4	.	TRBJ2-3	.	TGTGCCAGCAGCTGGGACAATGGGCCAGATACGCAGTATTTT	CASSWDNGPDTQYF
TRBV19	.	TRBJ1-5	.	TGTGCCAGTAGTATAGCCAGAAGTAAACGTAGCAATCAGCCCCAGCATTTT	CASSIARSKRSNQPQHF
TRBV4-2	TRBD2	TRBJ2-2	.	TGTGCCAGCAGCCAACCTAGGGGAGGGGCCAAGACCGGGGAGCTGTTTTTT	CASSQPRGGAKTGELFF
TRBV18	.	TRBJ1-1	.	TGTGCCAGCTCATCTGACGGGGGACGAGGCACTGAAGCTTTCTTT	CASSSDGGRGTEAFF
TRBV18	TRBD1	TRBJ2-3	.	TGTGCCAGCTCACCACAGGGGGCACGCACAGATACGCAGTATTTT	CASSPQGARTDTQYF
TRBV9	TRBD1	TRBJ1-1	.	TGTGCCAGCAGCCTATTCATTACAGGGGCATCCATTAACACTGAAGCTTTCTTT	CASSLFITGASINTEAFF
TRBV5-8	TRBD1	TRBJ1-5	.	TGTGCCAGCAGCGGGAGGGGACAGGGGTATCAGCCCCAGCATTTT	CASSGRGQGYQPQHF
TRBV2	TRBD1	TRBJ1-1	.	TGTGCCAGCAGCAGGGGGGCAAACACTGAAGCTTTCTTT	CASSRGANTEAFF
TRBV4-2	TRBD1	TRBJ2-7	once	TGTGCCAGCAGCCAGGATACAGGGGGCCGACTCGAGCAGTACTTC	CASSQDTGGRLEQYF
TRBV12-5	TRBD2	TRBJ2-1	.	TGTGCTAGTGGTTTGTCCAGCGGGAAGGCCAATGAGCAGTTCTTC	CASGLSSGKANEQFF
TRBV28	.	TRBJ1-4	few	TGTGCCAGCAGTCCGGGAAGAAATGAAAAACTGTTTTTT	CASSPGRNEKLFF
TRBV4-1	.	TRBJ1-2	.	TGCGCCAGCAGCCAAGATAATTTCGGGGGGGGAGGCTACACCTTC	CASSQDNFGGGGYTF
TRBV6-1	.	TRBJ1-3	once	TGTGCCAGCAGTGAATCGCAGGGTTGGGCTGGAAACACCATATATTTT	CASSESQGWAGNTIYF
TRBV6-5	.	TRBJ2-7	.	TGTGCCACCGCCGTTAGCTCCTACGAGCAGTACTTC	CATAVSSYEQYF
TRBV7-8	.	TRBJ1-1	.	TGTGCCAGCAGCTTAAGCCAGGGAACAGCGAACACTGAAGCTTTCTTT	CASSLSQGTANTEAFF
TRBV6-5	TRBD1	TRBJ1-1	.	TGTGCCAGCAGTTTAACAGGGGCTGAAGCTTTCTTT	CASSLTGAEAFF
TRBV9	.	TRBJ1-1	.	TGTGCCAGCAGCCTTTCCGGGACACCGAACACTGAAGCTTTCTTT	CASSLSGTPNTEAFF
TRBV5-1	TRBD1	TRBJ2-7	.	TGCGCCAGCAGCACAACAGGGGGTAACTCCTACGAGCAGTACTTC	CASSTTGGNSYEQYF
TRBV27	.	TRBJ1-6	.	TGTGCCAGCAGGCTCTCAACGGGTCCGGATTCACCCCTCCACTTT	CASRLSTGPDSPLHF